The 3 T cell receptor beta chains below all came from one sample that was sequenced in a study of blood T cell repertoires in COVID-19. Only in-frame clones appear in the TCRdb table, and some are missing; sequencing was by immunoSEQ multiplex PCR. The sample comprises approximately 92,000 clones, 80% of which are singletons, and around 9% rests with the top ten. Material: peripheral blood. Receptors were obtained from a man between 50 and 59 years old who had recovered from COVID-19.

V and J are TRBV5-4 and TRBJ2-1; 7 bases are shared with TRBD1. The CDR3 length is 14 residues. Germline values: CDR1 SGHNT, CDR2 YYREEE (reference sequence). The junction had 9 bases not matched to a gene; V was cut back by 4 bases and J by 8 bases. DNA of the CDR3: TGTGCCAGCAGCCGCACAGACAGGGCCGATGAGCAGTTCTTC. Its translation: CASSRTDRADEQFF.

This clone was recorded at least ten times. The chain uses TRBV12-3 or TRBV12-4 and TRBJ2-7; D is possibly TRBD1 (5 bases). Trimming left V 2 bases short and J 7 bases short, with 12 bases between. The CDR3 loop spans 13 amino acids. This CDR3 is CASSLIAGQEQYF. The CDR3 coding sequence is TGTGCCAGCAGTTTAATTGCAGGGCAGGAGCAGTACTTC.

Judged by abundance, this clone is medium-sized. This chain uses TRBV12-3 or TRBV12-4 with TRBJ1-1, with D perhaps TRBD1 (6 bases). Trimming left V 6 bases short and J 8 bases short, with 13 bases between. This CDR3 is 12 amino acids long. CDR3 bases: TGTGCCAGCAGGGACCCCGGGACAGAAGCTTTCTTT. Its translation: CASRDPGTEAFF.